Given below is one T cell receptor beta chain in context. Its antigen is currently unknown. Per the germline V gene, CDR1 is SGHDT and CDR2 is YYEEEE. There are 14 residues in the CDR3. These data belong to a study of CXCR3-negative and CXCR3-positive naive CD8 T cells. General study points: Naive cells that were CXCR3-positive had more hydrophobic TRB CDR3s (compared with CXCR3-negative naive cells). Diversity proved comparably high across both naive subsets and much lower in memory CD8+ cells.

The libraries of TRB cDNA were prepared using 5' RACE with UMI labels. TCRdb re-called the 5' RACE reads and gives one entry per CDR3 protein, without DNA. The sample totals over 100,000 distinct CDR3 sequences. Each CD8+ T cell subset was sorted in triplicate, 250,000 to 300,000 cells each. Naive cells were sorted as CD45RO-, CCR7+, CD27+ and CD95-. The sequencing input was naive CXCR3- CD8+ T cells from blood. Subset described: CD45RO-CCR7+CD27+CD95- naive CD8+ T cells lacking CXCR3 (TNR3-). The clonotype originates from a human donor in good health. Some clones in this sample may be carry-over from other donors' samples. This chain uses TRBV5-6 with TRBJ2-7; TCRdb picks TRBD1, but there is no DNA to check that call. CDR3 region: CASSLGPGTYEQYF.